This T cell receptor beta chain comes out of a study of Graves' ophthalmopathy and Graves' hyperthyroidism. Whole-study results and caveats: Blood shared most expanded thyroid clonotypes above 0.001 frequency.

This CDR3 has 18 amino acids. V lost 0 bases to trimming and J lost 0 bases, with 15 bases between them. Germline V lookup: CDR1 SGDLS, CDR2 YYNGEE. Using RNA transcripts, the TCR beta CDR3 regions were amplified. Scientists carried out first-round RT-PCR using HTBI primers and then a second-round multiplex PCR. TCRdb re-derived calls from the multiplex PCR reads in MiXCR, one entry per CDR3 protein. The sample has 300,000 to 400,000 distinct CDR3 sequences, about 17% seen once; the top ten hold about 12%. This clonotype was recorded at least ten times. Antigen unknown. The rearrangement links TRBV9 to TRBJ2-2; D may be TRBD1 (7 bases). The source material was peripheral blood. The TCR originated in an adult man with Graves' ophthalmopathy. The CDR3 loop is CASSVEWGDRPNTGELFF. In DNA form, the CDR3 reads TGTGCCAGCAGCGTAGAGTGGGGGGACAGACCGAACACCGGGGAGCTGTTTTTT.